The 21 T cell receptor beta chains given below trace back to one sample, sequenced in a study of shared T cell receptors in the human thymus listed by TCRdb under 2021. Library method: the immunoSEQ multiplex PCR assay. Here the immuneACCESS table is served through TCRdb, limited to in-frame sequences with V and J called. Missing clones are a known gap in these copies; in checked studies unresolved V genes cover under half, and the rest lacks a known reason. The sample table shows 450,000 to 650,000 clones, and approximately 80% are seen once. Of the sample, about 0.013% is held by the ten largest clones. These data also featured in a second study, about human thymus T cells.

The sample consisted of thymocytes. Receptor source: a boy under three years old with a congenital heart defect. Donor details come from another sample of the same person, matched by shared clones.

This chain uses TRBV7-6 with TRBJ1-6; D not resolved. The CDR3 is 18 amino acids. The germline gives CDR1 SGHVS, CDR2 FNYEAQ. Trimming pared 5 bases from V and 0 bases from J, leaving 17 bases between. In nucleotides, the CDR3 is TGTGCCAGCAGCCCCCGTGCCGTCGAGAGCTCCTATAATTCACCCCTCCACTTT. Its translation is CASSPRAVESSYNSPLHF.

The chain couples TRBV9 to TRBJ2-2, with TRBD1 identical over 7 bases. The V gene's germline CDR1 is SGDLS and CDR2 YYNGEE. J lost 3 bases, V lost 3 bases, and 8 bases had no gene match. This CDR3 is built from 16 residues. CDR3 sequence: CASSGPGTDYTGELFF. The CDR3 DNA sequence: TGTGCCAGCAGCGGCCCCGGGACAGATTACACCGGGGAGCTGTTTTTT.

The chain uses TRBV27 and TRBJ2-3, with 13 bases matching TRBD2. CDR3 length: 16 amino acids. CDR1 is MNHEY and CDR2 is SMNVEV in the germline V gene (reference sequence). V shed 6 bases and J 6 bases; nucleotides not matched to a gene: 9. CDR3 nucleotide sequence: TGTGCCAGCAGGGACCAGACTAGCGGGAGGACGGATACGCAGTATTTT. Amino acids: CASRDQTSGRTDTQYF.

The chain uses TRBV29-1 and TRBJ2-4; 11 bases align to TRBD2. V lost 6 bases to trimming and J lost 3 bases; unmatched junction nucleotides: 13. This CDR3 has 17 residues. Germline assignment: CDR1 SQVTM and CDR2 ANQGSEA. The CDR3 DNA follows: TGCAGCGTACCTAGCGGGAGGAGGATCGGGGACAAAAACATTCAGTACTTC. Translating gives CSVPSGRRIGDKNIQYF.

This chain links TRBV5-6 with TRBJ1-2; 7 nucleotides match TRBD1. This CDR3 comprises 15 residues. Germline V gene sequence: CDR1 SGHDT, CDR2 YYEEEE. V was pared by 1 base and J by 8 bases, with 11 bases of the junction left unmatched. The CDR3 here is CASSLKSGGREGYTF. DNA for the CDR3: TGTGCCAGCAGCTTGAAGTCAGGGGGGCGCGAGGGCTACACCTTC.

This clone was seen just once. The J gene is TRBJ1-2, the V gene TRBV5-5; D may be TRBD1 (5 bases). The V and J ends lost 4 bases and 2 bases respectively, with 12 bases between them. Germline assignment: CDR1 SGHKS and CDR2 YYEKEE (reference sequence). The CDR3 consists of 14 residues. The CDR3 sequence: CASSRKGKNYGYTF. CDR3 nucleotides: TGTGCCAGCAGCCGAAAGGGGAAAAACTATGGCTACACCTTC.

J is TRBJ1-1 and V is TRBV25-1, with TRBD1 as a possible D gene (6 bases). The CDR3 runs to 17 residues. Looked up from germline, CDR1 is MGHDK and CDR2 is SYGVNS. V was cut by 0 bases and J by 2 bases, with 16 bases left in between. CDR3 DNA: TGTGCCAGCAGTGAATATAACAGGGAAGAAGGTAACACTGAAGCTTTCTTT. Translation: CASSEYNREEGNTEAFF.

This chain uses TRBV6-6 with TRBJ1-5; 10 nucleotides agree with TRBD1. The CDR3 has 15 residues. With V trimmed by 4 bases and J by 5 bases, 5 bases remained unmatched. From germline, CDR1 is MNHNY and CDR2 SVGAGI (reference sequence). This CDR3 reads CASSFDRGQDQPQHF. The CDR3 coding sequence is TGTGCCAGCAGTTTCGACAGGGGGCAAGATCAGCCCCAGCATTTT.

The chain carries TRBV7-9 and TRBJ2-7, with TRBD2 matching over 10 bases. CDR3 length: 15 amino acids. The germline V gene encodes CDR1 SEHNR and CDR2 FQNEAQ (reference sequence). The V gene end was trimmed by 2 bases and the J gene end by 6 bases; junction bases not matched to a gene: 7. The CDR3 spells CASSLRASGSVEQYF. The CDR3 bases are TGTGCCAGCAGCTTAAGGGCTAGCGGGAGTGTCGAGCAGTACTTC.

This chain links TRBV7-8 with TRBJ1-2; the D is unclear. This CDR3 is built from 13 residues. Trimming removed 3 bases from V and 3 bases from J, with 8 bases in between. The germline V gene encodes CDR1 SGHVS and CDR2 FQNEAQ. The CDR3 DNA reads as TGTGCCAGCAGCTTTGGGGAGGACTATGGCTACACCTTC. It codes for CASSFGEDYGYTF. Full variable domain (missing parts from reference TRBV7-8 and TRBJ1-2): GAGVSQSPRYKVAKRGQDVALRCDPISGHVSLFWYQQALGQGPEFLTYFQNEAQLDKSGLPSDRFFAERPEGSVSTLKIQRTQQEDSAVYLCASSFGEDYGYTFGSGTRLTVV.

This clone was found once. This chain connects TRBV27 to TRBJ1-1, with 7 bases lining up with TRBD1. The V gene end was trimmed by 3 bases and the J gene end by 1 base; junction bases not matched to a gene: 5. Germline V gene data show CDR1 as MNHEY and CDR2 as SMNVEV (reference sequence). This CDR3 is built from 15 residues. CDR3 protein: CASSFNRGQNTEAFF. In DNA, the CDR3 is TGTGCCAGCAGTTTCAACAGGGGCCAGAACACTGAAGCTTTCTTT.

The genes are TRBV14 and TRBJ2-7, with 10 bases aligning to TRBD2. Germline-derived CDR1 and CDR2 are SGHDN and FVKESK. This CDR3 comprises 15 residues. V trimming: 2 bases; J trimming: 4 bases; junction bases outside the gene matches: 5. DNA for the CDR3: TGTGCCAGCAGCCAATTGGAGCGGGAGGGGTACGAGCAGTACTTC. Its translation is CASSQLEREGYEQYF.

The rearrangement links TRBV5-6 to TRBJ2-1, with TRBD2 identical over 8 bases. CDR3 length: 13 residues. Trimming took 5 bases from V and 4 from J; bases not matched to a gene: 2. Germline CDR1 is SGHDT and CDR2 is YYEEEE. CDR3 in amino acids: CASRGGRYNEQFF. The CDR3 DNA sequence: TGTGCCAGCAGGGGCGGGAGGTACAATGAGCAGTTCTTC. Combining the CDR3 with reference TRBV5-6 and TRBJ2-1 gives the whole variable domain DAGVTQSPTHLIKTRGQQVTLRCSPKSGHDTVSWYQQALGQGPQFIFQYYEEEERQRGNFPDRFSGHQFPNYSSELNVNALLLGDSALYLCASRGGRYNEQFFGPGTRLTVL.

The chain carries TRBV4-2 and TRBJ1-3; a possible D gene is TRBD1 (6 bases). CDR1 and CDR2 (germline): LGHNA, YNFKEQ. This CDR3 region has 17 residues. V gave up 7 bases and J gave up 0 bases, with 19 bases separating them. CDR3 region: CASTLRVGAISGNTIYF. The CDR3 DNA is TGTGCCAGCACTCTAAGGGTGGGGGCCATCTCTGGAAACACCATATATTTT.

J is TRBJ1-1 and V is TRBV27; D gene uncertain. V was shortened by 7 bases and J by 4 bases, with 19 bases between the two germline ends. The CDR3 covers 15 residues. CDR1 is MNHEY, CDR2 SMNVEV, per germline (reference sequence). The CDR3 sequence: CASKKDSVSGTEAFF. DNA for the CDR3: TGTGCCAGCAAGAAGGATTCGGTTTCGGGCACTGAAGCTTTCTTT.

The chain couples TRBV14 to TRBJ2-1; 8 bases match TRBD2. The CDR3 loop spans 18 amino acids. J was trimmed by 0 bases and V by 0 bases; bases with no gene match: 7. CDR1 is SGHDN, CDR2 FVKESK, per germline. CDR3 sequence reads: CASSQERGGRPSYNEQFF. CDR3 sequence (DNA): TGTGCCAGCAGCCAAGAAAGGGGCGGGAGGCCCTCCTACAATGAGCAGTTCTTC.

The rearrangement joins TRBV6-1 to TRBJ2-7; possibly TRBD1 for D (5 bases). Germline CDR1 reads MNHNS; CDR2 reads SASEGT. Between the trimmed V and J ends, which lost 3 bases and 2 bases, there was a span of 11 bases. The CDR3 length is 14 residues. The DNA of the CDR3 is TGTGCCAGCAGTGAGGACATAGACCCCTACGAGCAGTACTTC. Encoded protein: CASSEDIDPYEQYF.

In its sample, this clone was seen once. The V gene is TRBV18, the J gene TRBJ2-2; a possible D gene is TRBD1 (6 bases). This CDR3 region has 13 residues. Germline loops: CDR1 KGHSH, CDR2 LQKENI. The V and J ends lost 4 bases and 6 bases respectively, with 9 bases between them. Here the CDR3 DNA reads TGTGCCAGCTCACTAGACAGGTCCGGGGAGCTGTTTTTT. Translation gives CASSLDRSGELFF. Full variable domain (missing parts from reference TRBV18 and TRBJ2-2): NAGVMQNPRHLVRRRGQEARLRCSPMKGHSHVYWYRQLPEEGLKFMVYLQKENIIDESGMPKERFSAEFPKEGPSILRIQQVVRGDSAAYFCASSLDRSGELFFGEGSRLTVL.

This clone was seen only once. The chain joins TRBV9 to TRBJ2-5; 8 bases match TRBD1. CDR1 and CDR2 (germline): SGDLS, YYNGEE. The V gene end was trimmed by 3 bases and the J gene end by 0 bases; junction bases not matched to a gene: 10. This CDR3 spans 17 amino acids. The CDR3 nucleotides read TGTGCCAGCAGCGACCTCCCAGGGGGCGCCCACCAAGAGACCCAGTACTTC. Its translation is CASSDLPGGAHQETQYF.

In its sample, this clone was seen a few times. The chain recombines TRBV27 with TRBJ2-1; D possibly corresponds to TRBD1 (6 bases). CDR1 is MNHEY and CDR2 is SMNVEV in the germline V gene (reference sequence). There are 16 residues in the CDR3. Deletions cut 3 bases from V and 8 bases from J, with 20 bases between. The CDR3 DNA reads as TGTGCCAGCAGTTTGGGAAATACAGGGTCGGTCGATGAGCAGTTCTTC. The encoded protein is CASSLGNTGSVDEQFF.

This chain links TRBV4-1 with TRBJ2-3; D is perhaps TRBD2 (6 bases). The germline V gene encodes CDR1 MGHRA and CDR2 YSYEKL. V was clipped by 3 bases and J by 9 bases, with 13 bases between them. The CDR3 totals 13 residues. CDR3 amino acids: CASSQIAEETQYF. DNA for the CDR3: TGCGCCAGCAGCCAGATAGCGGAGGAGACGCAGTATTTT.